Sequencing of this T cell receptor beta chain was carried out in a study of CD8 T cells in Susac syndrome. Reverse transcription of about 0.5 to 1 ug RNA was carried out with random hexamers. The CDR3 of TCR beta was amplified by immunoSEQ multiplex PCR across 54 Vbeta and 13 Jbeta. Each CDR3 protein is one row after TCRdb ran MiXCR on the immunoSEQ multiplex PCR reads. Seen here are approximately 200,000 distinct CDR3 sequences, roughly 95% observed once, and the top ten hold about 0.087%. CD8+ and CD4+ T cells taken from blood had their TCR beta sequenced. TEMRA cells were FACS-enriched and CD8+ and CD4+ T cells negatively isolated. This CDR3 has 18 residues. In germline, CDR1 is LNHDA, CDR2 SQIVND (reference sequence). V gave up 9 bases and J gave up 0 bases, with 23 bases separating them.

The rearrangement links TRBV19 to TRBJ2-2, with D uncertain. Sequencing was carried out using CD4+ T cells from PBMCs. This TCR was sampled from a human donor with multiple sclerosis. CDR3 nucleotides: TGTGCCAGCAAAGGGAATGTGATCCACACTTCGAACACCGGGGAGCTGTTTTTT. Translated, it gives CASKGNVIHTSNTGELFF.